This T cell receptor (beta chain) was observed in a study of T cell clones after liver transplantation. As for the study in general: Liver transplant recipients had immunosuppression withdrawal attempted within 2 years. A pre-transplant mixed lymphocyte reaction with TCRbeta sequencing defined graft-donor-reactive clones followed in post-transplant blood.

TCRdb's table, derived via immunoSEQ multiplex PCR, lists solely in-frame clones and lacks some. The table lists about 75,000 clones, around 80% of them singletons. The starting material was CD4+ T cells from blood, obtained 48 months after liver transplant. This receptor was obtained from a human patient who received a liver transplant. Some T cells may be supplied by the graft donor.

The CDR3 protein is CATSRDQQETQYF. The DNA for the CDR3 is TGTGCCACCAGCAGAGACCAACAAGAGACCCAGTACTTC. This sequence joins TRBV15 and TRBJ2-5; D uncertain. The CDR3 contains 13 residues. V was clipped by 0 bases and J by 2 bases, with 4 bases between them. Germline V gene lookup returns CDR1 LNHNV and CDR2 YYDKDF (reference sequence).